These 9 T cell receptor beta chains came from one sample sequenced in a study of human T cells and chemical hapten exposure. TCRdb processed the RACE reads anew with MiXCR; each CDR3 protein has one entry. The sample lists about 89,000 distinct CDR3 sequences, around 10% occurring once. The time point: patch test 2, 6 weeks after DPC sensitization. Noted treatment: therapeutic diphenylcyclopropenone sensitization with weekly scalp DPC. The input for sequencing was whole blood, taken in connection with sensitization to the hapten diphenylcyclopropenone (DPC). These receptors originate from a man aged 35 to 55 with alopecia areata. Some clones in this sample may be carry-over from other donors' samples.

Only a few counts were recorded for this clonotype. The chain uses TRBV20-1 and TRBJ1-5, with no clear D. The CDR3 has 16 residues. The germline V and J ends were trimmed by 1 base and 5 bases, with 18 bases remaining between them. Per germline, CDR1 DFQATT and CDR2 SNEGSKA (reference sequence). The chain's CDR3 is CSARGTRGVADQPQHF. In nucleotides, the CDR3 is TGCAGTGCTAGAGGTACCCGGGGAGTGGCAGATCAGCCCCAGCATTTT.

The CDR3 is CAWSVTWDPTGFQYSGNTIYF. In nucleotides, the CDR3 is TGTGCCTGGAGTGTAACTTGGGACCCTACAGGGTTTCAGTACTCTGGAAACACCATATATTTT. The chain couples TRBV30 to TRBJ1-3; D may be TRBD1 (6 bases). The germline V gene encodes CDR1 GTSNPN and CDR2 SVGIG (reference sequence). The CDR3 spans 21 residues. V lost 0 bases to trimming and J lost 0 bases, with 27 bases between them.

The table lists this clonotype with a few counts. The gene calls are TRBV5-4 and TRBJ1-2, with D possibly matching TRBD1 (5 bases). CDR3 length: 13 amino acids. Germline loops: CDR1 SGHNT, CDR2 YYREEE (reference sequence). Trimming removed 1 base from V and 6 bases from J, with 10 bases in between. The DNA for the CDR3 is TGTGCCAGCAGCTTGCCCAGGGACGATGGCTACACCTTC. This sequence encodes CASSLPRDDGYTF.

This clonotype was detected only a few times. The chain joins TRBV10-3 to TRBJ2-7; D ambiguous. V lost 2 bases, J lost 3 bases, and 8 bases lay in between. Germline assignment: CDR1 ENHRY and CDR2 SYGVKD. The CDR3 sequence is 13 residues long. CDR3 residues: CAISEENSYEQYF. CDR3 sequence (DNA): TGTGCCATCAGTGAGGAGAACAGCTACGAGCAGTACTTC.

This sequence joins TRBV21-1 and TRBJ2-5; the tabulated D call, TRBD1, remains unverified against the DNA. TRBV21-1 is described as a pseudogene. The CDR3 has 14 residues. CDR3 sequence (DNA): TGTGCCAGCGGAGGGACAGGGAAATTGGAGACCCAGTACTTC. It codes for CASGGTGKLETQYF.

This clonotype occurred many times. The chain uses TRBV4-2 and TRBJ1-2; 7 bases match TRBD1. There are 14 residues in the CDR3. The junction had 9 bases not matched to a gene; V was cut back by 4 bases and J by 7 bases. Germline V CDR1 and CDR2: LGHNA, YNFKEQ. The CDR3 coding sequence is TGTGCCAGCAGCCGAGACACAGGGGATGGTGGCTACACCTTC. This sequence encodes CASSRDTGDGGYTF.

The J gene is TRBJ2-5, the V gene TRBV27; 16 positions match TRBD2. CDR1 is MNHEY, CDR2 SMNVEV, per germline (reference sequence). V was pared by 5 bases and J by 7 bases, with 10 bases of the junction left unmatched. The CDR3 consists of 17 residues. The CDR3 reads CASSGGLAGGPVGTQYF. The DNA of the CDR3 is TGTGCCAGCAGTGGGGGACTAGCGGGAGGGCCGGTCGGGACCCAGTACTTC.

V gene TRBV11-3 combines with J gene TRBJ2-5; TRBD1 agrees at 9 bases. The CDR3 contains 18 residues. The trim removed 4 bases at V and 0 bases at J, leaving 12 bases unmatched. Germline loops: CDR1 SGHNT, CDR2 YENEEA. Here the CDR3 DNA reads TGTGCCAGCAGCTATGAGTTGCCGGGACAGGGCCACCAAGAGACCCAGTACTTC. Translation gives CASSYELPGQGHQETQYF.

The rearrangement uses TRBV20-1 and TRBJ2-3, with 7 bases aligning to TRBD2. V was pared by 7 bases and J by 4 bases, with 5 bases of the junction left unmatched. The CDR3 sequence is 12 residues long. Per germline, CDR1 DFQATT and CDR2 SNEGSKA (reference sequence). DNA for the CDR3: TGCAGTGGTCAGCGGGACTCAGATACGCAGTATTTT. It yields the protein CSGQRDSDTQYF.